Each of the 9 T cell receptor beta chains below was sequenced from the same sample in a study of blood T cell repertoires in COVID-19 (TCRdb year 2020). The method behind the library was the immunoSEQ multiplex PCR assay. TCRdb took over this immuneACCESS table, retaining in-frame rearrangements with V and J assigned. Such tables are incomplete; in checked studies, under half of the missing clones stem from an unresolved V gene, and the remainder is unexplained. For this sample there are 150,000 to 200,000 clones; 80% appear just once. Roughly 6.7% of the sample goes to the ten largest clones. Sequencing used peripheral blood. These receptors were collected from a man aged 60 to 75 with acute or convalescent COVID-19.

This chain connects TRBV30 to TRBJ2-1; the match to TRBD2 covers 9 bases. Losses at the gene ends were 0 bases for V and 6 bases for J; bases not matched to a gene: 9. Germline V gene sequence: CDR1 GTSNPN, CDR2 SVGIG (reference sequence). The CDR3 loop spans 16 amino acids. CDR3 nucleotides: TGTGCCTGGAGTGTATCCTGGGGCGGGAGGGCCAATGAGCAGTTCTTC. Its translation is CAWSVSWGGRANEQFF.

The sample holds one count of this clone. CDR3 nucleotides: TGCGCCAGCAGCCAAGATCTAAGCCAAGAGACCCAGTACTTC. This codes for CASSQDLSQETQYF. The chain has TRBV4-3 and TRBJ2-5, with D uncertain. V was trimmed by 0 bases and J by 1 base, leaving 6 bases between them. The CDR3 has 14 amino acids. The germline gives CDR1 LGHNA, CDR2 YSLEER.

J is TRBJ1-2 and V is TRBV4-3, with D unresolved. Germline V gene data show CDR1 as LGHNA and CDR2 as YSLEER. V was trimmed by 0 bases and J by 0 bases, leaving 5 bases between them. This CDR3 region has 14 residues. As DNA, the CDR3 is TGCGCCAGCAGCCAAGATCGAGCTAACTATGGCTACACCTTC. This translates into CASSQDRANYGYTF.

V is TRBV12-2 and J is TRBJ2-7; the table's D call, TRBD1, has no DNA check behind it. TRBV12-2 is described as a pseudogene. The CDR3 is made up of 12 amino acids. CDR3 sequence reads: CAGRDRSYEQYF. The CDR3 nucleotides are TGTGCAGGCCGGGACAGATCCTACGAGCAGTACTTC.

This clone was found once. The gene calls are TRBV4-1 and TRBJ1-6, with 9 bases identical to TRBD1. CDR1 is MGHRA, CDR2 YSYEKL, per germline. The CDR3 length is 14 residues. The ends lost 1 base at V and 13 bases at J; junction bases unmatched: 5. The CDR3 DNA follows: TGCGCCAGCAGCCAAGGGACAGGGGAATGGCCCCTCCACTTT. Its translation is CASSQGTGEWPLHF.

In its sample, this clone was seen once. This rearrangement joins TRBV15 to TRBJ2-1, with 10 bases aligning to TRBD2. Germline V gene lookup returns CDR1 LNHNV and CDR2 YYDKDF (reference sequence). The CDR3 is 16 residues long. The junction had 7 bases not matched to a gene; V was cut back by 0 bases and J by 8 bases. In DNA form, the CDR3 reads TGTGCCACCAGCAGAGACCGGACTAGCGGTATCGATGAGCAGTTCTTC. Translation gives CATSRDRTSGIDEQFF.

The CDR3 sequence: CASSQTGVFGYTF. The CDR3 DNA reads as TGTGCCAGCAGCCAGACAGGAGTCTTTGGCTACACCTTC. The chain joins TRBV4-2 to TRBJ1-2; tentative D call: TRBD1 (6 bases). The CDR3 is 13 amino acids. V was shortened by 3 bases and J by 7 bases, with 12 bases between the two germline ends. CDR1 is LGHNA and CDR2 is YNFKEQ in the germline V gene.

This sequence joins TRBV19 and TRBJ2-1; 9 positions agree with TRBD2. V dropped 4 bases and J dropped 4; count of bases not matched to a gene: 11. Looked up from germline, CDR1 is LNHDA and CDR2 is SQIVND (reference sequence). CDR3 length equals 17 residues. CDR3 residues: CASSTWTSDPPYNEQFF. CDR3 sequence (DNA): TGTGCCAGTAGTACATGGACTAGCGATCCACCATACAATGAGCAGTTCTTC. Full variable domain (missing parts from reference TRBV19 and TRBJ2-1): DGGITQSPKYLFRKEGQNVTLSCEQNLNHDAMYWYRQDPGQGLRLIYYSQIVNDFQKGDIAEGYSVSREKKESFPLTVTSAQKNPTAFYLCASSTWTSDPPYNEQFFGPGTRLTVL.

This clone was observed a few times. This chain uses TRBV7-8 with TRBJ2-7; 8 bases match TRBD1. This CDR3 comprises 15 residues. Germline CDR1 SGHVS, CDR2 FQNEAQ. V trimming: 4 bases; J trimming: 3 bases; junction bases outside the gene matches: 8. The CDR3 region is CASSYKGQAIYEQYF. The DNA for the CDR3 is TGTGCCAGCAGCTATAAGGGACAGGCGATCTACGAGCAGTACTTC.